These T cell receptor beta chains were read from a single sample in a study of blood T cell repertoires in COVID-19. Sequencing was performed with immunoSEQ multiplex PCR; in TCRdb, only in-frame clones are kept and a portion is missing. The top ten hold about 4% of the sample, which has roughly 200,000 clones, 86% seen once. The sequenced material came from PBMCs or T cells enriched from blood (not recorded which). The receptors originated from a woman in her 30s who had been exposed to COVID-19. The CDR3 runs from the conserved cysteine through the conserved F or W. D genes are given only for firm matches. The size entry is marked missing in some rows and otherwise reads once, few, many or a size class.

j_gene	d_gene	v_gene	abundance	len	CDR3nt	CDR3aa
TRBJ2-1	TRBD1	TRBV19	NA	15	TGTGCCAGTAGTATAGGACCGACAGGGGGCGATGAGCAGTTCTTC	CASSIGPTGGDEQFF
TRBJ2-1	TRBD1	TRBV6-1	NA	17	TGTGCCAGCAGTGAAGCGCTTAGGACAGGGACTCTGAATGAGCAGTTCTTC	CASSEALRTGTLNEQFF
TRBJ1-2	TRBD1	TRBV27	once	16	TGTGCCAGCAGTTTCGAGGGTACCAGGGGGCCCTATGGCTACACCTTC	CASSFEGTRGPYGYTF
TRBJ1-1	NA	TRBV27	NA	14	TGTGCCAGCAGGAACAGGGTATTGGGGACTGAAGCTTTCTTT	CASRNRVLGTEAFF
TRBJ1-2	NA	TRBV10-3	NA	13	TGTGCCATCAGCGACCAGGGAACTTATGGCTACACCTTC	CAISDQGTYGYTF
TRBJ1-2	TRBD1	TRBV6-5	NA	11	TGTGCCAGCGGGGGACAGGGGACCTACACCTTC	CASGGQGTYTF
TRBJ2-2	TRBD2	TRBV4-1	NA	15	TGCGCCAGCAGTTCCGGGACTAGCGTCTCCGGGGAGCTGTTTTTT	CASSSGTSVSGELFF
TRBJ1-2	TRBD1	TRBV5-5	once	13	TGTGCCAGCAGCTTTGGGACAGTCTATGGCTACACCTTC	CASSFGTVYGYTF
TRBJ2-7	NA	TRBV29-1	NA	15	TGCAGCGTTGAAATTCCCGGGACACTCCTCTACGAGCAGTACTTC	CSVEIPGTLLYEQYF
TRBJ2-7	TRBD2	TRBV3-1/TRBV3-2	once	15	TGTGCCAGCAGCCAAGCAATGTCGGGGGGTTACGAGCAGTACTTC	CASSQAMSGGYEQYF
TRBJ1-1	NA	TRBV7-2	NA	16	TGTGCCAGCAGCTTAGTATCGGGGAGCTTGGAGGGTGAAGCTTTCTTT	CASSLVSGSLEGEAFF
TRBJ1-4	TRBD1	TRBV27	NA	14	TGTGCCAGCAGTTTACGACAGGGAGGTGAAAAACTGTTTTTT	CASSLRQGGEKLFF
TRBJ1-1	TRBD1	TRBV5-6	NA	13	TGTGCCAGCAGCCGACAGGGGTGGACTGAAGCTTTCTTT	CASSRQGWTEAFF
TRBJ2-1	TRBD2	TRBV5-1	NA	14	TGCGCCAGCACCGGGACTAGCGGGGGCAATGAGCAGTTCTTC	CASTGTSGGNEQFF
TRBJ1-2	TRBD1	TRBV5-1	once	15	TGCGCCAGCAGCACCCATGACAGGGGGCTGGATGGCTACACCTTC	CASSTHDRGLDGYTF
TRBJ2-3	TRBD2	TRBV6-5	once	16	TGTGCCAGCAGTTACTCTGGGCGGGGGGGCACAGATACGCAGTATTTT	CASSYSGRGGTDTQYF
TRBJ1-1	NA	TRBV3-1/TRBV3-2	NA	12	TGTGCCAGCAGCCAGTTATCGACTGAAGCTTTCTTT	CASSQLSTEAFF
TRBJ1-2	TRBD1	TRBV12-5	NA	14	TGTGCTAGTGGTTTGGGACAGGGGCAATATGGCTACACCTTC	CASGLGQGQYGYTF
TRBJ2-2	TRBD1	TRBV5-1	NA	16	TGCGCCAGCAGCGGTGGGACAGGGTTATTAACCGGGGAGCTGTTTTTT	CASSGGTGLLTGELFF
TRBJ1-1	NA	TRBV12-3/TRBV12-4	NA	13	TGTGCCAGTCAAATGAGGTCGAACACTGAAGCTTTCTTT	CASQMRSNTEAFF
TRBJ1-1	NA	TRBV5-4	NA	16	TGTGCCAGCAGCCCGGGTGGGTCGGTCGTGGCCTCTGAAGCTTTCTTT	CASSPGGSVVASEAFF
TRBJ1-2	NA	TRBV30	NA	13	TGTGCCTGGAGTCACAAGAATGGCGGGGGCTACACCTTC	CAWSHKNGGGYTF
TRBJ2-7	TRBD1	TRBV9	NA	15	TGTGCCAGCAGCCCAGGACAGGGGGCAACCTACGAGCAGTACTTC	CASSPGQGATYEQYF
TRBJ2-3	TRBD2	TRBV7-8	NA	18	TGTGCCAGCAGCCCAGTGGCTAGCGGGGGACTCTTCACAGATACGCAGTATTTT	CASSPVASGGLFTDTQYF
TRBJ1-3	NA	TRBV6-6	NA	11	TGTGCCAGCAGTATTATAAACACCATATATTTT	CASSIINTIYF
TRBJ2-4	NA	TRBV27	few	15	TGTGCCAGCAGTCAGGTTACCGGCCGCAAAAACATTCAGTACTTC	CASSQVTGRKNIQYF
TRBJ1-1	NA	TRBV2	NA	12	TGTGCCAGCAGTGAAGCGCGCTCCCAAGCTTTCTTT	CASSEARSQAFF
TRBJ2-2	TRBD1	TRBV27	NA	14	TGTGCCAGCAGTTTGGGACAGTACACCGGGGAGCTGTTTTTT	CASSLGQYTGELFF
TRBJ2-7	TRBD1	TRBV10-3	NA	15	TGTGCCATCAGTGAGGCGGGACAGGCCTCCTACGAGCAGTACTTC	CAISEAGQASYEQYF
TRBJ2-2	TRBD1	TRBV4-1	NA	19	TGCGCCAGCAGCCTAGGGACAGGATGGGAAAATATTGGCACCGGGGAGCTGTTTTTT	CASSLGTGWENIGTGELFF
TRBJ2-1	TRBD1	TRBV27	NA	14	TGTGCCAGCATCCCGGGACAGGGAATCAATGAGCAGTTCTTC	CASIPGQGINEQFF
TRBJ2-1	TRBD1	TRBV18	NA	15	TGTGCCAGCTCACCACGGCAGGGGGCTTGGAATGAGCAGTTCTTC	CASSPRQGAWNEQFF
TRBJ1-6	NA	TRBV7-3	NA	14	TGTGCCAGCAGCTTAGCGGCGGGACGATCACCCCTCCACTTT	CASSLAAGRSPLHF
TRBJ2-7	NA	TRBV27	NA	15	TGTGCCAGCAGACGGAGGGTGGAATCGGGCTACGAGCAGTACTTC	CASRRRVESGYEQYF
TRBJ1-2	NA	TRBV19	NA	13	TGTGCCAGTAGTATGAACAGGGAAGATGGCTACACCTTC	CASSMNREDGYTF
TRBJ2-3	TRBD2	TRBV5-1	NA	15	TGCGCCAGCAGCGGGGGACTAGTTATTGTCGATACGCAGTATTTT	CASSGGLVIVDTQYF
TRBJ1-4	NA	TRBV12-5	NA	13	TGTGCTAGTGGTTTATCGGGTAATGAAAAACTGTTTTTT	CASGLSGNEKLFF
TRBJ1-2	NA	TRBV6-1	NA	13	TGTGCCAGCAGTGAGTTTGGGGGCGACGGCTACACCTTC	CASSEFGGDGYTF
TRBJ2-3	NA	TRBV7-9	NA	13	TGTGCCAGCAGCCCAGGGATTGCAGATACGCAGTATTTT	CASSPGIADTQYF
TRBJ1-1	TRBD1	TRBV5-1	NA	16	TGCGCCAGCAGCTTAATTGGACAGGGGGCGTCCACTGAAGCTTTCTTT	CASSLIGQGASTEAFF
TRBJ1-1	NA	TRBV3-1/TRBV3-2	NA	12	TGTGCCAGCAGCCAAGCAGGGTCCCCAGCTTTCTTT	CASSQAGSPAFF
TRBJ1-2	NA	TRBV6-5	NA	15	TGTGCCAGCATAGTGGTCGGGGGGTCCGGCAGCGGCTACACCTTC	CASIVVGGSGSGYTF
TRBJ1-1	NA	TRBV2	NA	15	TGTGCCAGCAGTATTGAAGGACTCATGAACACTGAAGCTTTCTTT	CASSIEGLMNTEAFF
TRBJ2-7	NA	TRBV11-2	NA	14	TGTGCCAGCAGCACCCCCCGGGTTTACTACGAGCAGTACTTC	CASSTPRVYYEQYF
TRBJ2-1	TRBD2	TRBV6-5	NA	13	TGTGCCAGCAGACTAGCGGGAACCAATGAGCAGTTCTTC	CASRLAGTNEQFF
TRBJ1-1	NA	TRBV3-1/TRBV3-2	NA	18	TGTGCCAGCAGCCCTAGTTGGGGCCAAGGTGGAATGAACACTGAAGCTTTCTTT	CASSPSWGQGGMNTEAFF
TRBJ2-7	NA	TRBV27	NA	15	TGTGCCAGCAGATCTACCGGGACTGGGGGTTACGAGCAGTACTTC	CASRSTGTGGYEQYF
TRBJ2-2	NA	TRBV5-8	once	15	TGTGCCAGCAGCTTGGCCAGAAAGAACACCGGGGAGCTGTTTTTT	CASSLARKNTGELFF
TRBJ1-5	NA	TRBV7-8	NA	15	TGTGCCAGCAGCTTTGGTAGACAGGACAATCAGCCCCAGCATTTT	CASSFGRQDNQPQHF
TRBJ2-3	NA	TRBV5-1	NA	15	TGCGCCAGCAGCTTGCACGGGGAGGTTGCAGATACGCAGTATTTT	CASSLHGEVADTQYF
TRBJ1-5	TRBD1	TRBV7-4	NA	15	TGTGCCAGCACCGATCGACAGGGTGGCAATCAGCCCCAGCATTTT	CASTDRQGGNQPQHF
TRBJ2-7	TRBD1	TRBV18	NA	15	TGTGCCAGCTCACCCCGGGACAGGGGGTTCGGGGAGCAGTACTTC	CASSPRDRGFGEQYF
TRBJ1-5	NA	TRBV11-3	once	14	TGTGCCAGCAGCTTACGCGGGCGATATCAGCCCCAGCATTTT	CASSLRGRYQPQHF
TRBJ1-2	TRBD1	TRBV2	NA	13	TGTGCCAGCAGTGGGGGACAGGGGGGCGGCTACACCTTC	CASSGGQGGGYTF
TRBJ2-2	NA	TRBV11-1	NA	15	TGTGCCAGCAGTATCCAAGGGGCAGGGACCGGGGAGCTGTTTTTT	CASSIQGAGTGELFF
TRBJ2-3	NA	TRBV5-1	NA	15	TGCGCCAGCAGCCCCACAGGCTCTAGCACAGATACGCAGTATTTT	CASSPTGSSTDTQYF
TRBJ1-5	NA	TRBV27	NA	16	TGTGCCAGCAGTTTAACAAACCCATATAGCAATCAGCCCCAGCATTTT	CASSLTNPYSNQPQHF